Reported below is one T cell receptor beta chain. Its antigen is unknown. The data stem from a study of shared clonotypes between healthy human individuals. Trimming stripped 2 bases from V and 0 bases from J, with 11 bases between. This CDR3 spans 15 amino acids. The germline V gene has CDR1 SNHLY and CDR2 FYNNEI. Overall study results and limits: Estimated richness values were generally larger in naive subsets than in memory subsets. All-four-donor shared clonotypes had higher generation probabilities than non-shared clonotypes did.

Deep level was the assay's run setting. Method: immunoSEQ multiplex PCR; TCRdb's copy keeps in-frame clones and lacks some. The sample has about 1 million clones; 65% to 75% are singletons. The material sequenced was memory CD4+ T cells sorted from blood. This sample's subset: CD45RA-negative fraction. The V and J genes are TRBV2 and TRBJ2-7; D gene unclear. The sequence was obtained from a young man in good health. Here the CDR3 DNA reads TGTGCCAGCAGTGAAATATTGGCGGCCTCCTACGAGCAGTACTTC. Its protein is CASSEILAASYEQYF.